The rows below give T cell receptor beta chains drawn from one sample of a study of shared clonotypes between healthy human individuals. This table comes from immunoSEQ multiplex PCR, and its TCRdb copy is limited to in-frame clones, with some not included. The sample lists roughly 300,000 clones, roughly 91% occurring once. The sequencing input was memory CD8+ T cells sorted from blood. Receptors were obtained from a young man in good health. Each CDR3 is given with its conserved first and last residue. The order of the fields is V gene, J gene, clone size, D gene, CDR3 DNA, CDR3 protein. The D gene is left open where the match is weak. Rows may omit the clone size; those that give it use once, few, many or a size class.

TRBV5-1	TRBJ1-2	-	-	TGCGCCAGCAGCTTATGGGTAACTAACTATGGCTACACCTTC	CASSLWVTNYGYTF
TRBV13	TRBJ2-1	-	TRBD2	TGTGCCAGCAGCCCAGGACTAGCCCATGAGCAGTTCTTC	CASSPGLAHEQFF
TRBV9	TRBJ1-5	-	TRBD1	TGTGCCAGCAGCGTAGGGACAGGCGGGCAGCCCCAGCATTTT	CASSVGTGGQPQHF
TRBV13	TRBJ2-1	-	-	TGTGCCAGCAGCTCCCGGTGGAGGAGGCGCGAGCAGTTCTTC	CASSSRWRRREQFF
TRBV7-6	TRBJ1-3	-	-	TGTGCCAGCAGCTACAGCTCTGGAAACACCATATATTTT	CASSYSSGNTIYF
TRBV2	TRBJ2-5	-	TRBD2	TGTGCCAGCAGTGAATGGGCTAGCGGGGACCAAGAGACCCAGTACTTC	CASSEWASGDQETQYF
TRBV30	TRBJ2-4	-	-	TGTGCCTGGAGTGAGAGGCTGGACATTCAGTACTTC	CAWSERLDIQYF
TRBV9	TRBJ1-1	-	-	TGTGCCAGCAGCGTAGGAGACGACACTGAAGCTTTCTTT	CASSVGDDTEAFF
TRBV27	TRBJ2-7	-	TRBD1	TGTGCCAGCAGTCCCTCAGGGGGCGAAATCTCCTACGAGCAGTACTTC	CASSPSGGEISYEQYF
TRBV27	TRBJ1-4	-	TRBD1	TGTGCCAGCAGTCCCCCGGGACAGAACGAAAAACTGTTTTTT	CASSPPGQNEKLFF
TRBV9	TRBJ1-2	-	-	TGTGCCAGCAGCCCCCATCCGGGGGCGCGGGGCTACACCTTC	CASSPHPGARGYTF
TRBV27	TRBJ1-4	-	TRBD1	TGTGCCAGCAGCGAGGACAGGGGGCGCATGCCGAAAAAACTGTTTTTT	CASSEDRGRMPKKLFF
TRBV21-1	TRBJ2-7	-	-	TGTGCCAGCAGCAAATCGCTTGGTCGGTGCTACGAGCAGTACTTC	CASSKSLGRCYEQYF
TRBV2	TRBJ1-4	-	TRBD1	TGTGCCAGCAGGGAAACAGGGGGCTATGAAAAACTGTTTTTT	CASRETGGYEKLFF
TRBV5-6	TRBJ1-2	-	-	TGTGCCAGCAGCTTGGCCAACAGTCTGGCGGGAACCGGCTACACCTTC	CASSLANSLAGTGYTF
TRBV2	TRBJ1-2	-	-	TGTGCCAGCAGTGACGAGGACAGCTACTATGGCTACACCTTC	CASSDEDSYYGYTF
TRBV5-4	TRBJ2-4	-	-	TGTGCCAGCAGCCCGGGGAATTTAGACATTCAGTACTTC	CASSPGNLDIQYF
TRBV6-5	TRBJ1-1	-	TRBD1	TGTGCCAGCAGTTACCCGGGACAGGTCAACACTGAAGCTTTCTTT	CASSYPGQVNTEAFF
TRBV29-1	TRBJ2-3	once	-	TGCAGCGTTGACGGCATAGGCGGGGAGCTCACAGATACGCAGTATTTT	CSVDGIGGELTDTQYF
TRBV6-5	TRBJ2-2	many	-	TGTGTTGTGGGCCAAGACACCGGGGAGCTGTTTTTT	CVVGQDTGELFF
TRBV30	TRBJ2-4	-	TRBD2	TGTGCCTGGAGACCCGTAATAGCGGGGGGGCCTGGAGGGGCCAAAAACATTCAGTACTTC	CAWRPVIAGGPGGAKNIQYF
TRBV5-6	TRBJ2-5	-	TRBD1	TGTGCCAGCAGCTTGGGACCCGGGACAGGGGCAGAGACCCAGTACTTC	CASSLGPGTGAETQYF
TRBV11-2	TRBJ2-7	-	-	TGTGCCAGCAGTCATCAGGGCCACGAGCAGTACTTC	CASSHQGHEQYF
TRBV4-1	TRBJ2-1	-	TRBD2	TGCGCCAGCAGCCTCCGACTAGCGGGGGACCTCTGGAATGAGCAGTTCTTC	CASSLRLAGDLWNEQFF
TRBV4-3	TRBJ2-7	-	TRBD1	TGCGCCAGCAGCCAAGAGTTTGGGAATTGGGGACAGTCATCCGAGCAGTACTTC	CASSQEFGNWGQSSEQYF
TRBV4-1	TRBJ1-1	-	TRBD1	TGCGCCAGCAGCCAAGATAGTTACAGGGGGAACACTGAAGCTTTCTTT	CASSQDSYRGNTEAFF
TRBV2	TRBJ2-7	-	TRBD2	TGTGCCACCGGAGGACTAGCGGGAGTTATAGGCCCCTACGAGCAGTACTTC	CATGGLAGVIGPYEQYF
TRBV6-1	TRBJ2-7	-	TRBD1	TGTGCCAGCAGCTCCGGGACAGGGTCCTACGAGCAGTACTTC	CASSSGTGSYEQYF
TRBV21-1	TRBJ2-5	-	-	TGTGCCAGCAGCTGGGATGGGGCTGGAGAGACCCAGTACTTC	CASSWDGAGETQYF
TRBV6-1	TRBJ2-7	once	TRBD1	TGTGCCAGCAGTTATCCGGGACAGACCTACGAGCAGTACTTC	CASSYPGQTYEQYF
TRBV2	TRBJ1-4	-	-	TGTGCCAGCAGTGGGACCGCCACCTCTAATGAAAAACTGTTTTTT	CASSGTATSNEKLFF
TRBV27	TRBJ1-5	-	TRBD1	TGTGCCAGCAGTTTCGGACAGGGGGCGTTTCAGCCCCAGCATTTT	CASSFGQGAFQPQHF
TRBV30	TRBJ2-5	-	-	TGTGCCTGGAGTTCGATCGAACAACAAGAGACCCAGTACTTC	CAWSSIEQQETQYF
TRBV11-2	TRBJ2-1	-	-	TGTGCCAGCAGTGCCCGGAGCGGCAACTCCAATGAGCAGTTCTTC	CASSARSGNSNEQFF
TRBV6-1	TRBJ1-2	-	-	TGTGCCAGCAGTAAATGGGTCAACTATGGCTACACCTTC	CASSKWVNYGYTF
TRBV27	TRBJ2-7	-	-	TGTGCCAGCTTTCCCAGCGGGCCCTCCTACGAGCAGTACTTC	CASFPSGPSYEQYF
TRBV15	TRBJ2-3	many	TRBD2	TGTGCCACCAGCAGAGGCGGGGGAGACACAGATACGCAGTATTTT	CATSRGGGDTDTQYF
TRBV27	TRBJ2-7	many	-	TGTGCCAGCAGTTTACGGGGTGTTTTGTACGAGCAGTACTTC	CASSLRGVLYEQYF
TRBV27	TRBJ2-7	-	-	TGTGCCAGCAGTTTAGGGTGGGGGACGGAATACGAGCAGTACTTC	CASSLGWGTEYEQYF
TRBV30	TRBJ2-7	-	-	TGTGCCTGGATACGGGACTCCTACGAGCAGTACTTC	CAWIRDSYEQYF